Below, 5 T cell receptor beta chains from the same sample are listed, as sequenced in a study of OX40 agonist ivuxolimab in advanced cancers. TCRdb keeps only in-frame clones here, not all; method: immunoSEQ multiplex PCR. The repertoire holds approximately 130,000 clones, with about nine tenths as singletons. This specimen was CD4+ or CD8+ T cells sorted from blood, taken in a trial of the OX40 agonist ivuxolimab. These receptors were collected from an adult with an advanced solid tumor such as melanoma, head and neck, liver or kidney cancer.

V usage is TRBV18 and J usage is TRBJ2-7; D is possibly TRBD2 (6 bases). The CDR3 consists of 15 residues. Germline V gives CDR1 KGHSH, CDR2 LQKENI. Trimming took off 8 bases at V and 3 bases at J, with 20 bases between the two ends. This CDR3 reads CASQEEGEVYYEQYF. CDR3 nucleotides: TGTGCCAGCCAAGAGGAGGGAGAGGTATACTACGAGCAGTACTTC. Full variable domain (missing parts from reference TRBV18 and TRBJ2-7): NAGVMQNPRHLVRRRGQEARLRCSPMKGHSHVYWYRQLPEEGLKFMVYLQKENIIDESGMPKERFSAEFPKEGPSILRIQQVVRGDSAAYFCASQEEGEVYYEQYFGPGTRLTVT.

This chain uses TRBV2 with TRBJ2-7; D gene uncertain. Germline V gene lookup returns CDR1 SNHLY and CDR2 FYNNEI. The CDR3 length is 14 residues. Trimming removed 8 bases from V and 0 bases from J, with 14 bases in between. The CDR3 coding sequence is TGTGCCAGCGGTAGGCTGATGAGCTCCTACGAGCAGTACTTC. Amino acids: CASGRLMSSYEQYF.

A note on this clone: Other DNA sequences in this specimen translate into the identical CDR3. V is TRBV5-1 and J is TRBJ2-1, with D uncertain. The germline V gene encodes CDR1 SGHRS and CDR2 YFSETQ. The CDR3 is made up of 15 amino acids. V was clipped by 0 bases and J by 0 bases, with 7 bases between them. DNA of the CDR3: TGCGCCAGCAGCTTGGGGGGAAGCTCCTACAATGAGCAGTTCTTC. This codes for CASSLGGSSYNEQFF.

In this sample, this clone turned up once. The CDR3 sequence is CASSIARESNYGYTF. The CDR3 bases are TGTGCCAGTAGTATAGCAAGGGAATCTAACTATGGCTACACCTTC. V and J are TRBV19 and TRBJ1-2, with unresolved D. Germline V lookup: CDR1 LNHDA, CDR2 SQIVND (reference sequence). V was pared by 1 base and J by 0 bases, with 9 bases between. The CDR3 is 15 residues long.

The V call is TRBV12-5, the J call TRBJ2-7; TRBD2 matches 9 bases. After removal of 3 bases from V and 1 base from J, the junction contained 7 bases not matched to a gene. Germline V gives CDR1 LGHNT, CDR2 FRNRAP. The CDR3 extends over 16 amino acids. CDR3 amino acids: CASGFGAGGISYEQYF. CDR3 coding DNA: TGTGCTAGTGGTTTCGGAGCGGGAGGTATATCCTACGAGCAGTACTTC.